A selection of T cell receptor beta chains follows, all from one sample in a study of cytomegalovirus exposure and HLA in healthy donors. Generated by immunoSEQ multiplex PCR, the TCRdb table keeps only in-frame clones and is missing some. This sample has some 150,000 clones; around 86% occur once, and the top ten carry 2.5% to 3%. Material: PBMCs. Receptors were obtained from a woman aged 25 to 39 in good health and CMV-seronegative. The CDR3 runs from the conserved cysteine through the conserved F or W. A D gene is named only where the DNA matches it firmly. Only part of the rows carry a size: once, few, many, or a class if the clone is expanded.

>NA|TRBJ2-2|TRBV7-2|NA
TGTGCCAGCAGCTTACAGCGTACCGGGGAGCTGTTTTTT
CASSLQRTGELFF
>TRBD1|TRBJ1-2|TRBV5-4|NA
TGTGCCAGCACCTCGATGGGACAGGGGTATGGCTACACCTTC
CASTSMGQGYGYTF
>TRBD1|TRBJ1-1|TRBV7-9|NA
TGTGCCAGCAGCTTAGGTGGGACAGCCACTGAAGCTTTCTTT
CASSLGGTATEAFF
>NA|TRBJ2-7|TRBV5-6|few
TGTGCCAGCAGCCCGGGACACCACTACGAGCAGTACTTC
CASSPGHHYEQYF
>NA|TRBJ2-3|TRBV7-3|NA
TGTGCCAGCAGCTTCCAGGGTGCAGATACGCAGTATTTT
CASSFQGADTQYF
>NA|TRBJ2-7|TRBV7-6|NA
TGTGCCAGCAGCTTAGGTGAGACCTACGAGCAGTACTTC
CASSLGETYEQYF
>TRBD2|TRBJ2-2|TRBV11-2|few
TGTGCCAGCAGCCCTACTAGCGGGAGCTACACCGGGGAGCTGTTTTTT
CASSPTSGSYTGELFF
>NA|TRBJ1-4|TRBV18|NA
TGTGCCAGCTCACCAGGCAGGGAGGGAGAAAAACTGTTTTTT
CASSPGREGEKLFF
>NA|TRBJ2-7|TRBV4-1|NA
TGCGCCAGCAGCCAAGAAAGGACAGAGACCTACGAGCAGTACTTC
CASSQERTETYEQYF
>TRBD2|TRBJ2-1|TRBV7-2|NA
TGTGCCAGCAGTTGGACTAGCGGGGGGTACAATGAGCAGTTCTTC
CASSWTSGGYNEQFF